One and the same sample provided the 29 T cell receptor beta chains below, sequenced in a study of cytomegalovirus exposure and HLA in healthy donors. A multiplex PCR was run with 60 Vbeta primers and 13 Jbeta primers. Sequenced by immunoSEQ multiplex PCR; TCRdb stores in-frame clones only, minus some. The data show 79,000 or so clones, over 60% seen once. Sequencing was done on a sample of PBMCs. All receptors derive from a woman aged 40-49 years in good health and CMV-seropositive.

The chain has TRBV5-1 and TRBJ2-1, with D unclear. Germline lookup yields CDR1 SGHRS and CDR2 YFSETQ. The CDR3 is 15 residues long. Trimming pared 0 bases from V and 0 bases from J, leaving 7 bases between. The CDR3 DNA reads TGCGCCAGCAGCTTGGTCGTCGGCTCCTACAATGAGCAGTTCTTC. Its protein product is CASSLVVGSYNEQFF.

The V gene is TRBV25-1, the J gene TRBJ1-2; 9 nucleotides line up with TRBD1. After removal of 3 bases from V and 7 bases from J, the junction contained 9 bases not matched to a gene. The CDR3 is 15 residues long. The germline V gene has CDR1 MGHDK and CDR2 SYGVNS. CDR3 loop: CASSDPGTGKSGYTF. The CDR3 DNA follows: TGTGCCAGCAGTGACCCCGGGACAGGGAAGTCTGGCTACACCTTC.

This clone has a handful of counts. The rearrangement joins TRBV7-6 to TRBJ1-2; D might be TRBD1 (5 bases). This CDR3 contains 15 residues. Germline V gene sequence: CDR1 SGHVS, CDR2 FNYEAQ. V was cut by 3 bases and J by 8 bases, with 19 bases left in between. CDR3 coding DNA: TGTGCCAGCAGCTTGGGGCAGGGTGTCCTGGAGGGCTACACCTTC. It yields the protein CASSLGQGVLEGYTF.

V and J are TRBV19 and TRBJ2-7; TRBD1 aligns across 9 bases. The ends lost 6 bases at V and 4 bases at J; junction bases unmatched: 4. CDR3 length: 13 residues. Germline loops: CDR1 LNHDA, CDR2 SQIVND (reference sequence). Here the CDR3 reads CASSQDRGYEQYF. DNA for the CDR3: TGTGCCAGTAGCCAGGACAGGGGTTACGAGCAGTACTTC.

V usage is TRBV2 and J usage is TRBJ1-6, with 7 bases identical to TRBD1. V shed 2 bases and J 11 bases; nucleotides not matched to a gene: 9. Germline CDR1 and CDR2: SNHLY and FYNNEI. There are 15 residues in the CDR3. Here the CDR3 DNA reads TGTGCCAGCAGTGAACTGGAGGGGGCTCATGCACCCCTCCACTTT. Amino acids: CASSELEGAHAPLHF. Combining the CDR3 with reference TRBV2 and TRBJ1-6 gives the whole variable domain EPEVTQTPSHQVTQMGQEVILRCVPISNHLYFYWYRQILGQKVEFLVSFYNNEISEKSEIFDDQFSVERPDGSNFTLKIRSTKLEDSAMYFCASSELEGAHAPLHFGNGTRLTVT.

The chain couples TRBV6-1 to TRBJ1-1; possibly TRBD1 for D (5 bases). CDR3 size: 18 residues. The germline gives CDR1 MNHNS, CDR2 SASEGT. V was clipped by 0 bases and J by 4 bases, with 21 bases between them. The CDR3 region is CASSEARPGWGRATEAFF. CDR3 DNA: TGTGCCAGCAGTGAAGCGCGCCCGGGATGGGGGAGGGCCACTGAAGCTTTCTTT.

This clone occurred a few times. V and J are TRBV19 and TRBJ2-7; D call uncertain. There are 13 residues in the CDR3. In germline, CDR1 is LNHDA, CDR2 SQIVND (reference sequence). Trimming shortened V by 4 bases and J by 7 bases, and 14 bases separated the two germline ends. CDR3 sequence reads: CASSKSGSREQYF. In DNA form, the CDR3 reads TGTGCCAGTAGTAAATCCGGGTCTCGGGAGCAGTACTTC.

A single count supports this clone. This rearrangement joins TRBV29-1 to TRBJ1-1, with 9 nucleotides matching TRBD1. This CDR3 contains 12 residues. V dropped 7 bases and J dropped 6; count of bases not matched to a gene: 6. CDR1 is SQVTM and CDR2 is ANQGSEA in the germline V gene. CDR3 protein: CSDRTGAPEAFF. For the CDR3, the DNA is TGCAGCGACCGGACAGGGGCCCCTGAAGCTTTCTTT.

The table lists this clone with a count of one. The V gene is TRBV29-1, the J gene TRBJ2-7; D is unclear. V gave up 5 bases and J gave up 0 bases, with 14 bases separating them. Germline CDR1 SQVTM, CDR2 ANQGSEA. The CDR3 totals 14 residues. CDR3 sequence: CSVLISVGSYEQYF. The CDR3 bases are TGCAGCGTTTTAATCTCGGTCGGCTCCTACGAGCAGTACTTC.

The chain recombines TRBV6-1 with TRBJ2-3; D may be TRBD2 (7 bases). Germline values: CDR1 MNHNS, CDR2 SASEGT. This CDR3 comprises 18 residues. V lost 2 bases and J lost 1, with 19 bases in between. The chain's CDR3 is CASSERHYRAGGTDTQYF. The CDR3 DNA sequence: TGTGCCAGCAGTGAACGACACTACAGGGCGGGGGGCACAGATACGCAGTATTTT.

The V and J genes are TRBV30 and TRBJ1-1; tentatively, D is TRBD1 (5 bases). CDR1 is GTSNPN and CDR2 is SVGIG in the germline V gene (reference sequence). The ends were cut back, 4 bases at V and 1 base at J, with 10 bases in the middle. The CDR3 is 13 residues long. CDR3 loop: CAWNQGRNTEAFF. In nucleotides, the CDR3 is TGTGCCTGGAATCAGGGCAGGAACACTGAAGCTTTCTTT.

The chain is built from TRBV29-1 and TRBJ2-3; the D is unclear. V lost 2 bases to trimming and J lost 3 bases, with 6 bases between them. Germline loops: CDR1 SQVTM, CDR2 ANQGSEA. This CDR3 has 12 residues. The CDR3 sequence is CSVEFGTDTQYF. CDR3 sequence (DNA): TGCAGCGTTGAATTCGGTACAGATACGCAGTATTTT.

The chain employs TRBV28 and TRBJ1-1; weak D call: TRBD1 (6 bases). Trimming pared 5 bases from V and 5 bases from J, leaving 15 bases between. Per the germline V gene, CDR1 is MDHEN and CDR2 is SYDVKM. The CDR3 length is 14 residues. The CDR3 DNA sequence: TGTGCCAGCAGTGGGGGGGCGCGCTATACTGAAGCTTTCTTT. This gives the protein CASSGGARYTEAFF.

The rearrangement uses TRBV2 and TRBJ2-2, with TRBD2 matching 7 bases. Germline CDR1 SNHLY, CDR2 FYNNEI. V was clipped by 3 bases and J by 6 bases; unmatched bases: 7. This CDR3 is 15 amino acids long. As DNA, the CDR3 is TGTGCCAGCAGTGATATGGCGGGAGAAGCCGGGGAGCTGTTTTTT. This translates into CASSDMAGEAGELFF.

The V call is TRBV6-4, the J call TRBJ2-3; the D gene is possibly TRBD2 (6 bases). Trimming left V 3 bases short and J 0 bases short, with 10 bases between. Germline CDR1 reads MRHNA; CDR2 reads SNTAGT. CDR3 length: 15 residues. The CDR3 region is CASSETGLSTDTQYF. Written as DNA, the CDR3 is TGTGCCAGCAGTGAAACGGGACTCAGCACAGATACGCAGTATTTT.

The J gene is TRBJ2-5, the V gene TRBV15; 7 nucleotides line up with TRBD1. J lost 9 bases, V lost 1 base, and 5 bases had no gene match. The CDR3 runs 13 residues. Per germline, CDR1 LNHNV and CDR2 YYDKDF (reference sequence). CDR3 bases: TGTGCCACCAGCAGAGGGGTAGGACAGGCCCAGTACTTC. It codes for CATSRGVGQAQYF.

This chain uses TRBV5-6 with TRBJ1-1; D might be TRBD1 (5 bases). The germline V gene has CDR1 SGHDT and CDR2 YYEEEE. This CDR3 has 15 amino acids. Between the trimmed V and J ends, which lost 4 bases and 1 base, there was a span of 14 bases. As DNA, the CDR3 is TGTGCCAGCAGCCCCCTGGGGCTCCAGAACACTGAAGCTTTCTTT. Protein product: CASSPLGLQNTEAFF.

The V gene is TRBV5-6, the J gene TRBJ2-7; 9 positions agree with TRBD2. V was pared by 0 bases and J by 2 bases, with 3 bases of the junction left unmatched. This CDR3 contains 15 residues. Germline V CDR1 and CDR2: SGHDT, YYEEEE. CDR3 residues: CASSLAPSGAYEQYF. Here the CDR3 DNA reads TGTGCCAGCAGCTTGGCCCCTAGCGGGGCCTACGAGCAGTACTTC. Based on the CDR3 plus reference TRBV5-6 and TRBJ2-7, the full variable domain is DAGVTQSPTHLIKTRGQQVTLRCSPKSGHDTVSWYQQALGQGPQFIFQYYEEEERQRGNFPDRFSGHQFPNYSSELNVNALLLGDSALYLCASSLAPSGAYEQYFGPGTRLTVT.

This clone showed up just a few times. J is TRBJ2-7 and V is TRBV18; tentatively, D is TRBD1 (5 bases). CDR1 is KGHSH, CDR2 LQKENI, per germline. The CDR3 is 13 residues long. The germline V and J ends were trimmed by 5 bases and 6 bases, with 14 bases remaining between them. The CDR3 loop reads CASSTLGAREQYF. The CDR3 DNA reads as TGTGCCAGCTCAACCCTAGGGGCTCGCGAGCAGTACTTC.

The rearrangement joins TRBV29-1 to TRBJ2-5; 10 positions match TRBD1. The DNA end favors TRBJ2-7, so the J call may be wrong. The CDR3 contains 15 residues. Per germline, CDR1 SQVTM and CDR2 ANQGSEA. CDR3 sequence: CSVERTGQGFTEQYF. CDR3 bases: TGCAGCGTTGAACGGACGGGACAGGGGTTTACCGAGCAGTACTTC.

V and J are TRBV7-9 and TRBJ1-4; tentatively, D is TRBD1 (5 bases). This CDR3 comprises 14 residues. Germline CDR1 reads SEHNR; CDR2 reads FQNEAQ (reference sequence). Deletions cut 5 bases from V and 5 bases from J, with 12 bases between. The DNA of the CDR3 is TGTGCCAGCAGCCCCCCTCCAGGGAATGAAAAACTGTTTTTT. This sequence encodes CASSPPPGNEKLFF.

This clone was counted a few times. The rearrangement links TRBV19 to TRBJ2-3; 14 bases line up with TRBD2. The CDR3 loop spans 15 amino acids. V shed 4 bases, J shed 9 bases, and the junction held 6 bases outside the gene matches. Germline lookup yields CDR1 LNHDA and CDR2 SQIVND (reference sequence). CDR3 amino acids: CASSNTGLAGGTQYF. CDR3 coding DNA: TGTGCCAGTAGTAACACCGGACTAGCGGGGGGCACGCAGTATTTT.

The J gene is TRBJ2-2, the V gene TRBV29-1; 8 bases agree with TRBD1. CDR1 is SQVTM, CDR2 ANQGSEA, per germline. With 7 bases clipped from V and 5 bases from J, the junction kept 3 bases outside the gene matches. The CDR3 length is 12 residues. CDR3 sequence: CSARQGTGELFF. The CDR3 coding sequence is TGCAGCGCCCGACAGGGGACCGGGGAGCTGTTTTTT.

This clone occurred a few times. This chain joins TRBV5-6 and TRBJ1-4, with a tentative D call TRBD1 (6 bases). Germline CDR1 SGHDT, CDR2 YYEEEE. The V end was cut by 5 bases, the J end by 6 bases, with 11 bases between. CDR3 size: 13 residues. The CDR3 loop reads CASRGQLDEKLFF. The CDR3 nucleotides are TGTGCCAGCAGAGGACAGCTTGATGAAAAACTGTTTTTT.

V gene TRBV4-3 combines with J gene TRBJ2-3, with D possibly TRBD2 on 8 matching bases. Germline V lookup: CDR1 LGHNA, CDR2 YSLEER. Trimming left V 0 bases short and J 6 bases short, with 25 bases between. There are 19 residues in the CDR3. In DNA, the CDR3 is TGCGCCAGCAGCCAAGATAGGGGACAGCGGACTAGCCGGCTCGATACGCAGTATTTT. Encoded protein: CASSQDRGQRTSRLDTQYF.

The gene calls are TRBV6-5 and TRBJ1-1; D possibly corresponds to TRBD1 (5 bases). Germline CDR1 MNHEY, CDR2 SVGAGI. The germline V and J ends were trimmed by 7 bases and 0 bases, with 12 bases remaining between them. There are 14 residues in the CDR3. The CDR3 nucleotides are TGTGCCAGCACCCCGGGACTGCTGAACACTGAAGCTTTCTTT. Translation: CASTPGLLNTEAFF.

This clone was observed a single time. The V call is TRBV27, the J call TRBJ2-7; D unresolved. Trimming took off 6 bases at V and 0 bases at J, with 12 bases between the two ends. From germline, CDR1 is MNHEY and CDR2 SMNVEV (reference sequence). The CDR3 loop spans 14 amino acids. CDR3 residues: CASSSSFSSYEQYF. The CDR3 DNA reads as TGTGCCAGCAGCTCTTCGTTCAGCTCCTACGAGCAGTACTTC.

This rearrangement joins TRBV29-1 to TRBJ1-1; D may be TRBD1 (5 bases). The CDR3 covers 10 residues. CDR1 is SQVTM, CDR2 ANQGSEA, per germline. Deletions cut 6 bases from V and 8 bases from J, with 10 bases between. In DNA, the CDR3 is TGCAGCGTCGAGCACAGGGAAGCTTTCTTT. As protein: CSVEHREAFF.

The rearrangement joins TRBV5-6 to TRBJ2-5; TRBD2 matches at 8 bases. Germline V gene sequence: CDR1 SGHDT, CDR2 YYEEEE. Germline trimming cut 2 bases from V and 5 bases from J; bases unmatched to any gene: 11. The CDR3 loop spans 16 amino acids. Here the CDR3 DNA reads TGTGCCAGCAGCTTATCAGGCCGGGGGGGAGGCGAGACCCAGTACTTC. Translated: CASSLSGRGGGETQYF.